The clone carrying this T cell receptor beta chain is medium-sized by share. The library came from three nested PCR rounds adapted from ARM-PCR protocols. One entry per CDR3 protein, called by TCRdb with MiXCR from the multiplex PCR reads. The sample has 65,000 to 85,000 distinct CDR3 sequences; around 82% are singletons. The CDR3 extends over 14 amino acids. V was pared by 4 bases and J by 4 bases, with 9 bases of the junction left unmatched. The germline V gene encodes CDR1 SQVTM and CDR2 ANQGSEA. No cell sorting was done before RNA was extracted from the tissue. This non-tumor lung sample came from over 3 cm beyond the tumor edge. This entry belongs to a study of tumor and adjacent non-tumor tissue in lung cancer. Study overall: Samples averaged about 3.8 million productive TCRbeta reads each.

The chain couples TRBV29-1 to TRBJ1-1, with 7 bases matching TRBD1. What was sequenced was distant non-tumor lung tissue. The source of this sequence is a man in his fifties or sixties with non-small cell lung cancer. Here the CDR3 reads CSVGSRSGGTEAFF. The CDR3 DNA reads TGCAGCGTTGGGTCTCGGTCAGGGGGCACTGAAGCTTTCTTT.